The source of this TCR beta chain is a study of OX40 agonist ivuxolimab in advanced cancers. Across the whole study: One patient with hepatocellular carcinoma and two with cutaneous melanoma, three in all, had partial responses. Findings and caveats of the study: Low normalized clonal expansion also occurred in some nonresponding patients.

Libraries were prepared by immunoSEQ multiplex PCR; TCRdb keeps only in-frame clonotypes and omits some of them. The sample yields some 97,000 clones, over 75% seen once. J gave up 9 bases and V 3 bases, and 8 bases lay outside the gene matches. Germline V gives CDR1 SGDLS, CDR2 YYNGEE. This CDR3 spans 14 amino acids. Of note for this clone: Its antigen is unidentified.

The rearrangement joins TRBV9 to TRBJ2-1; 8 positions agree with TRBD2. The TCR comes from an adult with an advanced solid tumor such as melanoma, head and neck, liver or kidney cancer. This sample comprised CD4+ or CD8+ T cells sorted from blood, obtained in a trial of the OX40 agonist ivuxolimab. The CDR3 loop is CASSALAGIGEQFF. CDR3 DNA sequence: TGTGCCAGCAGCGCCTTAGCGGGAATAGGTGAGCAGTTCTTC.